Listed here are 26 T cell receptor beta chains from one sample, sequenced in a study of blood T cell dynamics during melanoma immunotherapy. Sequenced by immunoSEQ multiplex PCR; TCRdb stores in-frame clones only, minus some. The sample includes about 15,000 clones, more than 75% seen only once; the top ten take approximately 4.2%. Described time point: pre-treatment baseline. The sample was blood, taken from a patient treated with checkpoint blockade. All receptors come from a human donor with melanoma.

The rearrangement uses TRBV10-1 and TRBJ1-5; 10 positions match TRBD1. The CDR3 is made up of 16 amino acids. V trimming: 6 bases; J trimming: 6 bases; junction bases outside the gene matches: 11. Germline loops: CDR1 WNHNN, CDR2 SYGVQD (reference sequence). DNA of the CDR3: TGCGCCAGCAGGGGGACAGGGGAGTGGAGAGGTCAGCCCCAGCATTTT. This gives the protein CASRGTGEWRGQPQHF.

The genes are TRBV5-1 and TRBJ2-5; D remains ambiguous. The ends were cut back, 0 bases at V and 0 bases at J, with 9 bases in the middle. The CDR3 totals 15 residues. Per the germline V gene, CDR1 is SGHRS and CDR2 is YFSETQ. The CDR3 nucleotides are TGCGCCAGCAGCTTGGGACATCTGTACCAAGAGACCCAGTACTTC. The encoded protein is CASSLGHLYQETQYF.

This chain joins TRBV18 and TRBJ1-2; D may be TRBD1 (5 bases). CDR1 and CDR2 from the germline V gene are KGHSH and LQKENI. The CDR3 has 15 residues. Trimming shortened V by 2 bases and J by 5 bases, and 15 bases separated the two germline ends. In DNA form, the CDR3 reads TGTGCCAGCTCACCAGGCCCTGGGGGGATATATGGCTACACCTTC. Its protein is CASSPGPGGIYGYTF.

This chain links TRBV7-8 with TRBJ2-3; 7 bases line up with TRBD1. This CDR3 has 14 amino acids. The V and J ends lost 4 bases and 6 bases, in that order; junction bases with no gene match: 7. Germline V gives CDR1 SGHVS, CDR2 FQNEAQ. CDR3 in DNA: TGTGCCAGCAGCTCCCCGAGGGGGCAGGATACGCAGTATTTT. It encodes CASSSPRGQDTQYF.

The chain uses TRBV6-5 and TRBJ2-7, with 8 bases identical to TRBD1. J lost 5 bases, V lost 3 bases, and 6 bases had no gene match. Germline values: CDR1 MNHEY, CDR2 SVGAGI. CDR3 length: 14 residues. The CDR3 here is CASSYRTGYDEQYF. DNA for the CDR3: TGTGCCAGCAGTTATAGGACAGGGTACGACGAGCAGTACTTC.

As DNA, the CDR3 is TGTGCCAGCAGCTTAGAAGGTCCCCGGGCCTATACGCAGTATTTT. It is translated as CASSLEGPRAYTQYF. V and J are TRBV7-9 and TRBJ2-3; D is unresolved. V was cut by 1 base and J by 7 bases, with 15 bases left in between. CDR1 is SEHNR and CDR2 is FQNEAQ in the germline V gene (reference sequence). The CDR3 covers 15 residues.

The chain uses TRBV5-1 and TRBJ2-7, with D perhaps matching TRBD2 (5 bases). The CDR3 is 12 residues long. Germline CDR1 reads SGHRS; CDR2 reads YFSETQ. The ends were cut back, 5 bases at V and 2 bases at J, with 8 bases in the middle. In nucleotides, the CDR3 is TGCGCCAGCAGGCAGGAGGCCTACGAGCAGTACTTC. Amino acid sequence: CASRQEAYEQYF.

V gene TRBV29-1 combines with J gene TRBJ2-7, with 7 bases that match TRBD2. Germline CDR1 is SQVTM and CDR2 is ANQGSEA. The V segment lost 7 bases and the J segment 2 bases; nucleotides outside the gene matches: 11. The CDR3 covers 14 residues. This CDR3 reads CSGGGRGVPYEQYF. The CDR3 coding sequence is TGCAGCGGGGGCGGACGGGGGGTTCCCTACGAGCAGTACTTC.

The V and J genes are TRBV29-1 and TRBJ1-2, with D hard to call. There are 13 residues in the CDR3. CDR1 is SQVTM, CDR2 ANQGSEA, per germline. The ends were cut back, 3 bases at V and 7 bases at J, with 15 bases in the middle. The CDR3: CSVDSTRLSGYTF. The CDR3 coding sequence is TGCAGCGTTGACAGCACTAGGCTTAGTGGCTACACCTTC.

This clone was detected only a few times. The rearrangement uses TRBV4-1 and TRBJ1-1, with 7 bases matching TRBD1. In germline, CDR1 is MGHRA, CDR2 YSYEKL. Unmatched junction bases numbered 6, after V lost 4 bases and J lost 1 base. CDR3 length equals 15 residues. The CDR3: CASSPRGTANTEAFF. Written as DNA, the CDR3 is TGCGCCAGCAGCCCCAGGGGGACGGCGAACACTGAAGCTTTCTTT.

The chain couples TRBV19 to TRBJ2-1; TRBD1 or TRBD2 may be the D gene (5 bases each). This CDR3 comprises 13 residues. Germline values: CDR1 LNHDA, CDR2 SQIVND (reference sequence). V gave up 11 bases and J gave up 12 bases, with 23 bases separating them. DNA for the CDR3: TGTGCCGCTTCAGCGCTCAGGGATGGGGGGCAGTTCTTC. Translation gives CAASALRDGGQFF.

This chain links TRBV7-2 with TRBJ2-7; 9 bases map to TRBD2. CDR3 length: 15 residues. Germline V CDR1 and CDR2: SGHTA, FQGNSA. Germline trimming cut 2 bases from V and 3 bases from J; bases unmatched to any gene: 5. CDR3 sequence (DNA): TGTGCCAGCAGCTTAATGCGAGCGGGGGGCTACGAGCAGTACTTC. It is translated as CASSLMRAGGYEQYF.

This clone is a singleton in its sample. The V call is TRBV10-2, the J call TRBJ2-1, with D tentatively TRBD1 (6 bases). The CDR3 runs 13 residues. V was clipped by 6 bases and J by 0 bases, with 6 bases between them. Germline V CDR1 and CDR2: WSHSY, SAAADI. CDR3 region: CASRDSSYNEQFF. The CDR3 nucleotides are TGCGCCAGCAGGGACAGCTCCTACAATGAGCAGTTCTTC.

With respect to this clone: One junction end does not reproduce the germline sequence, and a read error may be involved. The same CDR3 also results from other DNA sequences found in this sample. This chain joins TRBV5-4 and TRBJ2-5, with TRBD2 identical over 8 bases. The CDR3 runs to 15 residues. The germline CDR1 and CDR2 sequences are SGHNT and YYREEE (reference sequence). The CDR3 coding sequence is TGCGCCAGCAGCTTGGTAGCGGGGACTCAAGAGACCCAGTACTTC. Protein sequence: CASSLVAGTQETQYF. Combining the CDR3 with reference TRBV5-4 and TRBJ2-5 gives the whole variable domain ETGVTQSPTHLIKTRGQQVTLRCSSQSGHNTVSWYQQALGQGPQFIFQYYREEENGRGNFPPRFSGLQFPNYSSELNVNALELDDSALYLCASSLVAGTQETQYFGPGTRLLVL.

This clone was counted between two and nine times. V is TRBV7-9 and J is TRBJ2-2; the D is unclear. With 8 bases removed from V and 8 bases from J, the gap between germline ends came to 9 bases. The CDR3 has 11 amino acids. Germline-derived CDR1 and CDR2 are SEHNR and FQNEAQ (reference sequence). The CDR3 bases are TGTGCCAGCCGAGAGGCAGGGGAGCTGTTTTTT. Encoded protein: CASREAGELFF. The full variable domain, its missing parts supplied by reference TRBV7-9 and TRBJ2-2, is DTGVSQNPRHKITKRGQNVTFRCDPISEHNRLYWYRQTLGQGPEFLTYFQNEAQLEKSRLLSDRFSAERPKGSFSTLEIQRTEQGDSAMYLCASREAGELFFGEGSRLTVL.

V usage is TRBV5-1 and J usage is TRBJ2-7; 11 nucleotides match TRBD1. The CDR3 is 16 amino acids. V lost 1 base, J lost 6 bases, and 9 bases stayed unmatched. The germline CDR1 and CDR2 sequences are SGHRS and YFSETQ. The CDR3 sequence: CASSLSIGTGGSEQYF. CDR3 nucleotide sequence: TGCGCCAGCAGCTTGTCGATTGGGACAGGGGGTTCCGAGCAGTACTTC.

The V and J genes are TRBV28 and TRBJ1-1, with D perhaps TRBD1 (5 bases). V lost 3 bases, J lost 4 bases, and 15 bases lay in between. Germline V gives CDR1 MDHEN, CDR2 SYDVKM. The CDR3 is made up of 15 amino acids. The CDR3 protein is CASSFRGGLGTEAFF. CDR3 DNA sequence: TGTGCCAGCAGTTTCCGGGGCGGGCTGGGCACTGAAGCTTTCTTT.

The V gene is TRBV27, the J gene TRBJ2-3, with 10 nucleotides matching TRBD2. This CDR3 is built from 17 residues. The trim removed 5 bases at V and 2 bases at J, leaving 10 bases unmatched. The V gene's germline CDR1 is MNHEY and CDR2 SMNVEV (reference sequence). The CDR3 here is CASSRLSGGSSTDTQYF. In nucleotides, the CDR3 is TGTGCCAGCAGTAGACTTAGCGGGGGGAGTTCCACAGATACGCAGTATTTT.

The chain recombines TRBV5-6 with TRBJ2-7; no reliable D call. V was trimmed by 3 bases and J by 0 bases, leaving 7 bases between them. Germline V gives CDR1 SGHDT, CDR2 YYEEEE. The CDR3 is 13 amino acids. Here the CDR3 DNA reads TGTGCCAGCAGCTACGACTCCTCCTACGAGCAGTACTTC. Residues: CASSYDSSYEQYF.

V usage is TRBV4-1 and J usage is TRBJ2-2; D perhaps matches TRBD2 (5 bases). Germline V gene data show CDR1 as MGHRA and CDR2 as YSYEKL. V was clipped by 1 base and J by 6 bases, with 9 bases between them. The CDR3 length is 14 residues. This CDR3 is CASSQGMRAGELFF. CDR3 sequence (DNA): TGCGCCAGCAGCCAAGGGATGAGGGCCGGGGAGCTGTTTTTT.

This clone was seen just once. The rearrangement joins TRBV5-4 to TRBJ2-5; D unclear. Germline V gives CDR1 SGHNT, CDR2 YYREEE (reference sequence). V shed 4 bases and J shed 2 bases, with 18 bases lying between them. There are 16 residues in the CDR3. CDR3 in amino acids: CASSPREFQKQETQYF. The CDR3 region has the DNA TGTGCCAGCAGCCCCAGAGAGTTCCAGAAACAAGAGACCCAGTACTTC.

The chain joins TRBV7-9 to TRBJ2-3; TRBD1 agrees at 8 bases. The length of the CDR3 is 13 residues. V lost 8 bases, J lost 0 bases, and 1 base stayed unmatched. Germline V gene data show CDR1 as SEHNR and CDR2 as FQNEAQ (reference sequence). CDR3 sequence (DNA): TGTGCCAGCGACAGGGGTAGCACAGATACGCAGTATTTT. Its translation: CASDRGSTDTQYF.

This chain joins TRBV6-5 and TRBJ2-7; D may correspond to TRBD1 or TRBD2 (5 bases each). The V gene's germline CDR1 is MNHEY and CDR2 SVGAGI. This CDR3 is 16 amino acids long. Trimming removed 0 bases at V and 3 bases at J, with 15 bases between. CDR3: CASSYSSPGSSYEQYF. The CDR3 DNA follows: TGTGCCAGCAGTTACTCGAGCCCAGGGAGTAGCTACGAGCAGTACTTC.

V is TRBV2 and J is TRBJ2-1; the D call may be TRBD1 or TRBD2 (5 bases each). The V gene's germline CDR1 is SNHLY and CDR2 FYNNEI. V lost 8 bases and J lost 5, with 16 bases in between. CDR3 size: 14 residues. Written as DNA, the CDR3 is TGTGCCAGCGTGAGGGGTACCCTAGACAATGAGCAGTTCTTC. This gives the protein CASVRGTLDNEQFF.

The chain links TRBV7-6 to TRBJ2-7; D might be TRBD2 (6 bases). CDR3 length: 15 residues. Germline CDR1 SGHVS, CDR2 FNYEAQ. The V and J ends lost 7 bases and 5 bases respectively, with 21 bases between them. The CDR3 coding sequence is TGTGCCAGCACCCGTGGGAGGACACCTCCCCACGAGCAGTACTTC. Translated, it gives CASTRGRTPPHEQYF.

This clone was seen a single time. The chain combines TRBV6-5 with TRBJ2-5, with 11 bases that match TRBD1. The CDR3 length is 13 residues. The germline V gene has CDR1 MNHEY and CDR2 SVGAGI. With V trimmed by 8 bases and J by 4 bases, 3 bases remained unmatched. The CDR3 reads CASWGTGGETQYF. The CDR3 DNA reads as TGTGCCAGCTGGGGGACAGGGGGAGAGACCCAGTACTTC.